The clone carrying this TCR beta chain appeared a few times. Germline V gene lookup returns CDR1 SGHNT and CDR2 YYREEE (reference sequence). The CDR3 runs 14 residues. The V gene lost 4 bases and the J gene lost 4 bases, with 12 bases spanning the gap. Authors' methods: Reference gene primer amplification yielded estimated nucleated cell counts. TCRdb's table, derived via immunoSEQ multiplex PCR, lists solely in-frame clones and lacks some. V and J calls and clone size are copied from that table; D and trimming were computed from the DNA. The data show more than 250,000 clones, with around 87% seen just once and 1% held by the top ten. This sample is drawn from a study of blood T cell repertoires in COVID-19. Whole-study context: COVID-19 samples collected from the United States, Italy and Spain covered acute and convalescent phases.

The gene calls are TRBV5-4 and TRBJ2-1; D uncertain. Specimen: peripheral blood. The clonotype was recovered from a man in his fifties with active or convalescent COVID-19. This CDR3 is CASSGSPQYNEQFF. CDR3 sequence (DNA): TGTGCCAGCAGCGGTAGCCCACAATACAATGAGCAGTTCTTC.